This T cell receptor beta chain was sequenced during a study of cytomegalovirus exposure and HLA in healthy donors. Overall study findings and caveats: When analyzed later, a missense DCLRE1C variant was found to be linked to TCR beta V- and J-gene trimming.

This CDR3 region has 14 residues. The germline V gene encodes CDR1 SGHDT and CDR2 YYEEEE. V lost 0 bases and J 4 bases, leaving 8 bases between the germline ends. Primers for the PCR totalled 60 Vbeta and 13 Jbeta. Sequencing used immunoSEQ multiplex PCR; TCRdb keeps in-frame clones, though not all of them. The sample has around 190,000 clones; about 90% are singletons. The sample holds a few counts of this clone. Its matching antigen is unknown. Sequencing input: PBMCs. The receptor was isolated from a boy between 2 and 10 years old in good health and CMV-seronegative. The J gene is TRBJ1-3, the V gene TRBV5-6; no definite D call. The CDR3 spells CASSLGGLGNTIYF. In DNA form, the CDR3 reads TGTGCCAGCAGCTTGGGAGGGTTGGGAAACACCATATATTTT.